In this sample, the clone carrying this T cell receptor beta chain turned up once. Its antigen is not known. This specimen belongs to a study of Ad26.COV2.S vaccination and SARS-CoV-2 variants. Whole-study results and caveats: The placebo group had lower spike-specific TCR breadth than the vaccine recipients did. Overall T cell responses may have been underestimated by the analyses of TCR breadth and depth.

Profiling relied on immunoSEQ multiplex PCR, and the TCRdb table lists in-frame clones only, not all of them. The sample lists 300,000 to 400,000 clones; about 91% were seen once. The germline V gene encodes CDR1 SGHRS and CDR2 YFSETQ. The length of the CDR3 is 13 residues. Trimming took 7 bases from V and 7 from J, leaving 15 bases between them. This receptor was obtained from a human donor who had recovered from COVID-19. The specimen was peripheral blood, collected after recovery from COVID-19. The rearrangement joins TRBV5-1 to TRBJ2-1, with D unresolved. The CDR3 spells CASGPGGLNEQFF. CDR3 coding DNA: TGCGCCAGCGGGCCAGGTGGGTTGAATGAGCAGTTCTTC.